The text below deals with one T cell receptor (beta chain). Original processing notes: Cell counts per sample came from amplifying reference gene primers. Clones were sequenced by immunoSEQ multiplex PCR, and TCRdb holds only the in-frame ones, with some missing. That table supplies the V and J calls and clone size; D and trimming were determined from the DNA. Among 65,000 to 90,000 clones listed, roughly 89% were seen once. This sample is drawn from a study of blood T cell repertoires in COVID-19. Study in general: Samples came from the United States, Italy and Spain, spanning acute and convalescent COVID-19. In each case, the material was cDNA or gDNA derived from T cells, B-cell-depleted T cells, or PBMCs.

This CDR3 spans 13 amino acids. Sequencing was performed on peripheral blood. The chain employs TRBV21-1 and TRBJ2-1; TRBD1 is the table's D call, not checked against the DNA. TRBV21-1 is given as a pseudogene. This TCR was recovered from an elderly man with acute or convalescent COVID-19. The DNA for the CDR3 is TGTGCCAGCACCGGGGGACAGTACAATGAGCAGTTCTTC. It specifies CASTGGQYNEQFF.